Shown below are 3 T cell receptor beta chains from a single sample sequenced in a study of technical replicates of blood from a handful of donors. The repertoire was sequenced with immunoSEQ multiplex PCR; TCRdb's copy has only in-frame clones and lacks some. The sample holds 74,000 or so clones, about 96% seen once. Sequencing input: T cells isolated from PBMCs. The receptors derive from a human donor in good health.

The rearrangement joins TRBV28 to TRBJ2-1, with 11 bases lining up with TRBD2. Unmatched junction bases numbered 13, after V lost 8 bases and J lost 10 bases. Germline loops: CDR1 MDHEN, CDR2 SYDVKM. The CDR3 contains 15 residues. The CDR3: CASHLSSGRASEQFF. CDR3 nucleotides: TGTGCCAGCCACCTGAGTAGCGGGAGGGCCAGCGAGCAGTTCTTC.

The CDR3 region is CASSPGSYEQYF. The CDR3 nucleotides are TGTGCCAGCAGCCCAGGGTCCTACGAGCAGTACTTC. The gene calls are TRBV5-8 and TRBJ2-7; tentative D call: TRBD1 (5 bases). V lost 4 bases, J lost 1 base, and 6 bases lay in between. Germline lookup yields CDR1 SGHTS and CDR2 YDEGEE. The CDR3 sequence is 12 residues long. Drawing the rest from reference TRBV5-8 and TRBJ2-7, the complete variable domain is EAGVTQSPTHLIKTRGQQATLRCSPISGHTSVYWYQQALGLGLQFLLWYDEGEERNRGNFPPRFSGRQFPNYSSELNVNALELEDSALYLCASSPGSYEQYFGPGTRLTVT.

A single count supports this clone. The chain has TRBV6-5 and TRBJ1-2, with 7 bases fitting TRBD1. The V gene's germline CDR1 is MNHEY and CDR2 SVGAGI. Unmatched junction bases numbered 7, after V lost 6 bases and J lost 6 bases. The CDR3 extends over 13 amino acids. CDR3 sequence: CASSHDRANGYTF. The CDR3 DNA is TGTGCCAGCAGCCACGACAGGGCCAATGGCTACACCTTC.